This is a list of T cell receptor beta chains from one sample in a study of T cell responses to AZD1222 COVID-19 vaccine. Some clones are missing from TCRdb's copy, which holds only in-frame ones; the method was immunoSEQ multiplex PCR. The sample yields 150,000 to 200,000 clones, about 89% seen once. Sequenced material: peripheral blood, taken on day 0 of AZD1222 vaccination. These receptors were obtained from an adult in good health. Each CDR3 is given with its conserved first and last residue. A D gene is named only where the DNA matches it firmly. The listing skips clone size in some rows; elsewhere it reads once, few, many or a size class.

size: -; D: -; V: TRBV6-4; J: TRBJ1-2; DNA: TGTGCCAGCAGTGCCAGCTTTAACTATGGCTACACCTTC; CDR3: CASSASFNYGYTF
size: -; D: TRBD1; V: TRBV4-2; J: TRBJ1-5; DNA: TGTGCCAGCAGCCCGGACAGGGGCAGTCAGCCCCAGCATTTT; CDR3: CASSPDRGSQPQHF
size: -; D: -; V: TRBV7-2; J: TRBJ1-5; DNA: TGTGCCAGCAGCTTAGAGTTTGCTCAGCCCCAGCATTTT; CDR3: CASSLEFAQPQHF
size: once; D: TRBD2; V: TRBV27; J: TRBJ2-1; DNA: TGTGCCAGCAGTGGGGGACTAGCGGGAGTCGGCAGGTTCTTC; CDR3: CASSGGLAGVGRFF
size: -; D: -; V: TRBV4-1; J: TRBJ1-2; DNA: TGCGCCAGCAGCCAAGCTGGTGCGCAGGGCCCCGCTCGAGGCTACACCTTC; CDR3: CASSQAGAQGPARGYTF
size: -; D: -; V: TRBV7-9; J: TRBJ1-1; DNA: TGTGCCAGCAGCGGCGCCAGTAAAGGTGAAGCTTTCTTT; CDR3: CASSGASKGEAFF
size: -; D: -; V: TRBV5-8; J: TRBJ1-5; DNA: TGTGCCAGCCGGGAGGGCAGCAATCAGCCCCAGCATTTT; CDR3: CASREGSNQPQHF
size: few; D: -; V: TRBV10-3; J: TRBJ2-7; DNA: TGTGCCATCAGTGAGTCAAGCAGGTCCGAGCAGTACTTC; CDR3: CAISESSRSEQYF
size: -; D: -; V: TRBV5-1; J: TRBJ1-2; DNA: TGCGCCAGCAGCTTGCGGGGAAGTAACTATGGCTACACCTTC; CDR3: CASSLRGSNYGYTF
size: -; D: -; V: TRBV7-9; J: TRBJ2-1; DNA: TGTGCCAGCAGCTTGCCACCCCCGGGAGAAAAGTTCTTC; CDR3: CASSLPPPGEKFF
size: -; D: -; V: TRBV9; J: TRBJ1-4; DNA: TGTGCCAGCAGCGTAGCCCCAGACGGGAGTGAAAAACTGTTTTTT; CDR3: CASSVAPDGSEKLFF
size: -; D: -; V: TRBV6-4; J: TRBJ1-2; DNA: TGTGCCAGCAGCAAGACAGGAGCTGACGTAGGCTACACCTTC; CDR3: CASSKTGADVGYTF
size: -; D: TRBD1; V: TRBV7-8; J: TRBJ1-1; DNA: TGTGCCAGCAGCTTAGCTGGGAGGGGGCGTAACGGTGAAGCTTTCTTT; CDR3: CASSLAGRGRNGEAFF
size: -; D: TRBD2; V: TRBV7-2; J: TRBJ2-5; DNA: TGTGCCAGCAGCCCCAGGTGGAGCGGGGGGGCCTCCAAAGAGACCCAGTACTTC; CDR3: CASSPRWSGGASKETQYF
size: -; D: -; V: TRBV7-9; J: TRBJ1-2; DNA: TGTGCCGACGCTGACAGAGACTATGGCTACACCTTC; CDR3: CADADRDYGYTF
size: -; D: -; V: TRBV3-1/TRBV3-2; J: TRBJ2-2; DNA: TGTGCCAGCACCGAGACCGGGGAGCTGTTTTTT; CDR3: CASTETGELFF
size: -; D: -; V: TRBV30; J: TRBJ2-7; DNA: TGTGCCTGGAGCGTTCGGGGCTACGAGCAGTACTTC; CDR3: CAWSVRGYEQYF
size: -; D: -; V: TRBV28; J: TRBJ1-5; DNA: TGTGCCAGCAGTTCCCGTTGGGCTCTGCCCGTAAGCAATCAGCCCCAGCATTTT; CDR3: CASSSRWALPVSNQPQHF
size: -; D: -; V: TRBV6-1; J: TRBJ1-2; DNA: TGTGCCAGCAGTGACAGGGTTAGCTATGGCTACACCTTC; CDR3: CASSDRVSYGYTF
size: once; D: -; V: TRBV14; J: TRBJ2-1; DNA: TGTGCCAGCAGCCAAGGCCACAATGAGCAGTTCTTC; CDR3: CASSQGHNEQFF
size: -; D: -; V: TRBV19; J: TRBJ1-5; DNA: TGTGCCAGTAGTATCCCGACAGGCCAGCTTGGGGGGCCCCAGCATTTT; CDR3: CASSIPTGQLGGPQHF
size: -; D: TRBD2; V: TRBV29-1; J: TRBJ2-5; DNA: TGCAGCGTTCTGGCTAGCGGGAGAGGAATGGAGACCCAGTACTTC; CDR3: CSVLASGRGMETQYF
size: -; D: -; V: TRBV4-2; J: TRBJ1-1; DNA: TGTGCCAGCAGCCAAGCAGGAATTAACACTGAAGCTTTCTTT; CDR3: CASSQAGINTEAFF
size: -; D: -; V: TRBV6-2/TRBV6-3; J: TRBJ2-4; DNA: TGTGCCAGCAGTCCCGGACAGGGAGGGATCAAAAACATTCAGTACTTC; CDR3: CASSPGQGGIKNIQYF
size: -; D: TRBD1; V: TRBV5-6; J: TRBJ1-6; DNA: TGTGCCAGCAGGGATGACAGGGGGAATTCACCCCTCCACTTT; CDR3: CASRDDRGNSPLHF
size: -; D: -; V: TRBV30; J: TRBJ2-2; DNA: TGTGCCTGGAGTCGGACCCGGGTGGGAACCGGGGAGCTGTTTTTT; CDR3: CAWSRTRVGTGELFF
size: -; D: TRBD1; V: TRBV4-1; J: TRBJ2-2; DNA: TGCGCCAGCAGCCTCATGACAGGGTCGAACACCGGGGAGCTGTTTTTT; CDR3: CASSLMTGSNTGELFF
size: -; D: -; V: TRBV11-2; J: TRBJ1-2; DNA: TGTGCCAGCAGCCTTGGGATCTATGGCTACACCTTC; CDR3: CASSLGIYGYTF
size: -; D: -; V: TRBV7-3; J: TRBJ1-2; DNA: TGTGCCAGCAGCTCCACGGGGGGAGATGGCTACACCTTC; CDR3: CASSSTGGDGYTF
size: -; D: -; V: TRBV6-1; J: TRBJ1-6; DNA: TGTGCCAGCAGTGAGAGGGGGGCGCGTAATTCACCCCTCCACTTT; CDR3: CASSERGARNSPLHF
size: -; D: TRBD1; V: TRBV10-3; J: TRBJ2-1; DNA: TGTGCCATCAGAGGGACAGATTCCTACAATGAGCAGTTCTTC; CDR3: CAIRGTDSYNEQFF
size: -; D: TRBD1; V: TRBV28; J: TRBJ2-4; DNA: TGTGCCAGCAGCCCCACAGGGGTCGCTCCCAAAAACATTCAGTACTTC; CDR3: CASSPTGVAPKNIQYF
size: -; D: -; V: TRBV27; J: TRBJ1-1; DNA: TGTGCCAGCAGTCCCCGGACATTGGGTCGGACTGAAGCTTTCTTT; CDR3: CASSPRTLGRTEAFF
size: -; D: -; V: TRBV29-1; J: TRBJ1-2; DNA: TGCAGCGTTGGGTGGTCGGATGGCTACACCTTC; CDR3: CSVGWSDGYTF
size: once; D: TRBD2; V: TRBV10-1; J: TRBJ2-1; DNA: TGCGCCAGCAGTGAGGGGACTAGTATCTACAATGAGCAGTTCTTC; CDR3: CASSEGTSIYNEQFF
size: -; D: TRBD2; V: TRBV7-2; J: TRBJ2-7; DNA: TGTGCCAGCACCAGCGGGAGTGTGTACGAGCAGTACTTC; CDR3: CASTSGSVYEQYF
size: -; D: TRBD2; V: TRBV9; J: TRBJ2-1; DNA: TGTGCCAGCAGCGCCAGGGCAGCGGGAGACCCTTCCTACAATGAGCAGTTCTTC; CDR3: CASSARAAGDPSYNEQFF
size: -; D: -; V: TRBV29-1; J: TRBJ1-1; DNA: TGCAGCGTTGTAAAGGGCTTTGACGAAGCTTTCTTT; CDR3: CSVVKGFDEAFF
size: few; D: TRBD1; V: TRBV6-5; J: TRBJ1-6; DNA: TGTGCCAGCTCGGACAGGGAAGACACACCCCTCCACTTT; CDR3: CASSDREDTPLHF
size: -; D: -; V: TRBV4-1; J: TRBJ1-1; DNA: TGCGCCAGCAGCCAAGCGGCAGGCTTTATGGGCACTGAAGCTTTCTTT; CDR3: CASSQAAGFMGTEAFF
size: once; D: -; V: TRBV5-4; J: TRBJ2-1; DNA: TGTGCCAGCAGCTTGGGTCAGGGGATTGAGCAGTTCTTC; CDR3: CASSLGQGIEQFF
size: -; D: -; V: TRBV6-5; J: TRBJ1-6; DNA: TGTGCCAGCGGTCGGACAGATAATTCACCCCTCCACTTT; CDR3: CASGRTDNSPLHF
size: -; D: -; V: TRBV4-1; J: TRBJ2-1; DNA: TGCGCCAGCAGCCAACACGGAACCTCGATGGATGAGCAGTTCTTC; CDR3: CASSQHGTSMDEQFF
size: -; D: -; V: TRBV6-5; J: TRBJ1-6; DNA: TGTGCCAGCAGTTACTTGGACAAGTCCTCACCCCTCCACTTT; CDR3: CASSYLDKSSPLHF
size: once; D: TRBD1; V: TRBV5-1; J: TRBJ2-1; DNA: TGCGCCAGCAGCTTGGCCGGGACAGGGAACAATGAGCAGTTCTTC; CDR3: CASSLAGTGNNEQFF
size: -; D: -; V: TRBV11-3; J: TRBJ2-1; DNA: TGTGCCAGCAGCTTAGACGGCGGAAAATACAATGAGCAGTTCTTC; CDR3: CASSLDGGKYNEQFF
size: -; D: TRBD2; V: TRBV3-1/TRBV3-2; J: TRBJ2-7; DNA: TGTGCCAGCAGCCAAGTTAGCGGGAGAGGGCCCTACGAGCAGTACTTC; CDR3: CASSQVSGRGPYEQYF